One sample yielded the 19 T cell receptor beta chains listed below, sequenced in a study of graft-versus-host responses after intestinal transplantation. Their cognate antigens are unknown. This table comes from immunoSEQ multiplex PCR, and its TCRdb copy is limited to in-frame clones, with some not included. The table shows 90,000 to 95,000 clones, with approximately 92% occurring only once. Specimen: unstimulated CD8+ T cells sorted from spleen or lymph node cells, collected before intestinal transplant. Receptors originate from a human donor who received an intestinal transplant.

V is TRBV4-3 and J is TRBJ2-5; maybe TRBD2 (6 bases). The assigned J gene may be wrong: the sequence end matches TRBJ2-7 better. CDR3 size: 15 residues. CDR1 is LGHNA and CDR2 is YSLEER in the germline V gene. CDR3 DNA sequence: TGCGCCAGCAGCCAAGGGCACGGGGGTCTATACGAGCAGTACTTC. It yields the protein CASSQGHGGLYEQYF.

In nucleotides, the CDR3 is TGTGCCAGCAGTTTTCGGTTTGCGGGAGGGGGCTACAATGAGCAGTTCTTC. It codes for CASSFRFAGGGYNEQFF. This chain uses TRBV28 with TRBJ2-1; 9 bases agree with TRBD2. The CDR3 runs to 17 residues. The germline CDR1 and CDR2 sequences are MDHEN and SYDVKM. Trimming cost V 3 bases and J 3 bases; bases outside gene matches: 9.

The CDR3 protein is CASSYVTGNLYGYTF. The DNA of the CDR3 is TGTGCCAGCAGTTACGTGACAGGAAACCTCTATGGCTACACCTTC. The rearrangement links TRBV6-5 to TRBJ1-2; a weak D match, TRBD1 (6 bases). This CDR3 is built from 15 residues. CDR1 is MNHEY and CDR2 is SVGAGI in the germline V gene. The V end was cut by 2 bases, the J end by 4 bases, with 14 bases between.

This clone was counted a single time. The chain links TRBV2 to TRBJ2-7; D unresolved. CDR3 length: 15 amino acids. From germline, CDR1 is SNHLY and CDR2 FYNNEI. Trimming took 0 bases from V and 0 from J, leaving 9 bases between them. CDR3 protein: CASSEAVADSYEQYF. CDR3 coding DNA: TGTGCCAGCAGTGAAGCGGTGGCGGACTCCTACGAGCAGTACTTC.

Comments on this clone: One junction end disagrees with the germline gene, perhaps due to a read error. V usage is TRBV30 and J usage is TRBJ2-7, with TRBD1 as a possible D gene (6 bases). CDR1 is GTSNPN and CDR2 is SVGIG in the germline V gene (reference sequence). This CDR3 comprises 11 residues. DNA of the CDR3: TGTGCCTGGAGTGGACAGGACAGTTTGCACTTC. Translating it yields CAWSGQDSLHF.

The chain recombines TRBV6-4 with TRBJ2-7; a possible D gene is TRBD1 (5 bases). The CDR3 covers 14 residues. The V end lost 2 bases, the J end lost 3 bases, and 11 bases lay between the germline ends. The germline V gene has CDR1 MRHNA and CDR2 SNTAGT. The CDR3 nucleotides read TGTGCCAGCAGTGACACCGACAGAATCTACGAGCAGTACTTC. Protein sequence: CASSDTDRIYEQYF.

The genes are TRBV25-1 and TRBJ2-5; tentative D call: TRBD2 (6 bases). Between the trimmed V and J ends, which lost 0 bases and 2 bases, there was a span of 7 bases. The CDR3 contains 14 residues. From germline, CDR1 is MGHDK and CDR2 SYGVNS. The chain's CDR3 is CASSEYREQETQYF. The DNA of the CDR3 is TGTGCCAGCAGTGAATATCGGGAGCAAGAGACCCAGTACTTC. The full variable domain, its missing parts supplied by reference TRBV25-1 and TRBJ2-5, is EADIYQTPRYLVIGTGKKITLECSQTMGHDKMYWYQQDPGMELHLIHYSYGVNSTEKGDLSSESTVSRIRTEHFPLTLESARPSHTSQYLCASSEYREQETQYFGPGTRLLVL.

CDR3 bases: TGTGCCAGCAGCTTAGTTGGTGGGGGCGGCGGCTACACCTTC. It codes for CASSLVGGGGGYTF. The chain is built from TRBV7-9 and TRBJ1-2; D is possibly TRBD1 (6 bases). This CDR3 spans 14 amino acids. Germline V gene lookup returns CDR1 SEHNR and CDR2 FQNEAQ (reference sequence). V was pared by 1 base and J by 8 bases, with 14 bases between.

This rearrangement joins TRBV14 to TRBJ1-1; D is unclear. There are 13 residues in the CDR3. Per germline, CDR1 SGHDN and CDR2 FVKESK. V gave up 0 bases and J gave up 10 bases, with 12 bases separating them. The CDR3 DNA reads as TGTGCCAGCAGCCAAGATAGGAGGGTTGGAGCTTTCTTT. This codes for CASSQDRRVGAFF.

V is TRBV4-1 and J is TRBJ2-1; D remains unclear. Germline V gene sequence: CDR1 MGHRA, CDR2 YSYEKL. The CDR3 loop spans 13 amino acids. The V end lost 3 bases, the J end lost 12 bases, and 15 bases lay between the germline ends. The CDR3 region is CASSQSLSLWQFF. CDR3 coding DNA: TGCGCCAGCAGCCAGTCTTTGAGTCTTTGGCAGTTCTTC.

This chain uses TRBV27 with TRBJ2-1, with 9 bases fitting TRBD1. The V and J ends lost 6 bases and 2 bases, in that order; junction bases with no gene match: 5. Germline loops: CDR1 MNHEY, CDR2 SMNVEV (reference sequence). The CDR3 runs to 15 residues. The CDR3 sequence is CASSPWTGAYNEQFF. CDR3 coding DNA: TGTGCCAGCAGCCCGTGGACAGGGGCCTACAATGAGCAGTTCTTC.

The chain employs TRBV27 and TRBJ1-5; unclear D gene. The CDR3 has 12 residues. Germline CDR1 MNHEY, CDR2 SMNVEV (reference sequence). The V and J ends lost 5 bases and 3 bases respectively, with 5 bases between them. The CDR3 coding sequence is TGTGCCAGCAGTGAACACAATCAGCCCCAGCATTTT. It codes for CASSEHNQPQHF.

The chain carries TRBV7-2 and TRBJ1-1, with D perhaps TRBD1 (5 bases). Trimming removed 2 bases from V and 7 bases from J, with 8 bases in between. CDR3 length: 12 residues. Germline loops: CDR1 SGHTA, CDR2 FQGNSA. CDR3 loop: CASSLLGVEAFF. The DNA of the CDR3 is TGTGCCAGCAGCTTACTAGGGGTTGAAGCTTTCTTT. Full variable domain (outside the CDR3, taken from reference TRBV7-2 and TRBJ1-1): GAGVSQSPSNKVTEKGKDVELRCDPISGHTALYWYRQSLGQGLEFLIYFQGNSAPDKSGLPSDRFSAERTGGSVSTLTIQRTQQEDSAVYLCASSLLGVEAFFGQGTRLTVV.

This sequence joins TRBV13 and TRBJ2-7; possible D gene TRBD1, 6 bases. The CDR3 runs 12 residues. V lost 7 bases and J 0 bases, leaving 7 bases between the germline ends. Per germline, CDR1 PRHDT and CDR2 FYEKMQ (reference sequence). In nucleotides, the CDR3 is TGTGCCAGCACGACAGGCTCCTACGAGCAGTACTTC. Translated, it gives CASTTGSYEQYF.

The chain links TRBV19 to TRBJ2-1; D is unclear. This CDR3 has 11 amino acids. CDR1 LNHDA and CDR2 SQIVND come from the germline V gene (reference sequence). V shed 7 bases and J shed 4 bases, with 5 bases lying between them. CDR3: CASTLYNEQFF. CDR3 in DNA: TGTGCCAGTACCCTATACAATGAGCAGTTCTTC.

This clone was seen only once. CDR3 in amino acids: CASSQESTSGYEQYF. CDR3 nucleotides: TGTGCCAGCAGCCAAGAATCTACTAGCGGATACGAGCAGTACTTC. V and J are TRBV4-2 and TRBJ2-7, with 8 bases aligning to TRBD2. CDR3 length: 15 amino acids. Losses at the gene ends were 0 bases for V and 4 bases for J; bases not matched to a gene: 5. Germline V gene data show CDR1 as LGHNA and CDR2 as YNFKEQ.

The chain joins TRBV7-6 to TRBJ2-2; D remains unclear. The germline CDR1 and CDR2 sequences are SGHVS and FNYEAQ. This CDR3 contains 14 residues. V was shortened by 5 bases and J by 6 bases, with 13 bases between the two germline ends. The CDR3 spells CASSPSLRAGELFF. CDR3 coding DNA: TGTGCCAGCAGCCCGAGTCTCCGGGCCGGGGAGCTGTTTTTT.

V gene TRBV19 combines with J gene TRBJ2-1; D gene unclear. Trimming stripped 5 bases from V and 5 bases from J, with 16 bases between. CDR3 length: 15 residues. The germline V gene has CDR1 LNHDA and CDR2 SQIVND (reference sequence). Written as DNA, the CDR3 is TGTGCCAGTAGTGATGGCCGGGTCCCAAACAATGAGCAGTTCTTC. Protein sequence: CASSDGRVPNNEQFF.

The V gene is TRBV5-6, the J gene TRBJ2-5, with 9 bases fitting TRBD2. This CDR3 is built from 16 residues. CDR1 and CDR2 from the germline V gene are SGHDT and YYEEEE. After removal of 3 bases from V and 4 bases from J, the junction contained 10 bases not matched to a gene. The CDR3 coding sequence is TGTGCCAGCAGCTACCTGACTAGCGGAAACGGAGAGACCCAGTACTTC. Its translation is CASSYLTSGNGETQYF.